Presented here are 3 T cell receptor beta chains from one specimen sequenced in a study of blood T cell repertoires in COVID-19. Sequencing used immunoSEQ multiplex PCR; TCRdb keeps in-frame clones, though not all of them. The sample holds about 75,000 clones, about 91% seen once. Sequencing was done on a sample of peripheral blood. The receptors here all came from a woman aged 45-59 years with acute or convalescent COVID-19.

This chain uses TRBV24-1 with TRBJ2-7, with 11 bases identical to TRBD1. There are 14 residues in the CDR3. The V gene's germline CDR1 is KGHDR and CDR2 SFDVKD. V was clipped by 4 bases and J by 5 bases; unmatched bases: 3. CDR3 residues: CATSDWTGGDEQYF. CDR3 in DNA: TGTGCCACCAGTGACTGGACAGGGGGCGACGAGCAGTACTTC.

This clone was counted once. The J gene is TRBJ2-2, the V gene TRBV9; D gene ambiguous. V was shortened by 6 bases and J by 2 bases, with 8 bases between the two germline ends. The germline gives CDR1 SGDLS, CDR2 YYNGEE. This CDR3 is 13 amino acids long. CDR3: CASNPDNTGELFF. CDR3 coding DNA: TGTGCCAGCAACCCAGATAACACCGGGGAGCTGTTTTTT. The variable domain in full, with the rest retrieved from reference TRBV9 and TRBJ2-2, is DSGVTQTPKHLITATGQRVTLRCSPRSGDLSVYWYQQSLDQGLQFLIQYYNGEERAKGNILERFSAQQFPDLHSELNLSSLELGDSALYFCASNPDNTGELFFGEGSRLTVL.

This clone turned up a few times. The chain employs TRBV19 and TRBJ2-7, with 10 bases fitting TRBD2. The J segment lost 3 bases and the V segment lost 3 bases, leaving 8 bases of the junction unmatched. CDR1 LNHDA and CDR2 SQIVND come from the germline V gene (reference sequence). The CDR3 sequence is 16 residues long. The CDR3 nucleotides read TGTGCCAGTAGTATTCAGCTTAGCGGGGGGCTCTACGAGCAGTACTTC. Its protein is CASSIQLSGGLYEQYF.